This TCR beta chain was documented in a study of blood T cell repertoires in COVID-19. The wider study: PBMCs, B-cell-depleted T cells, or T cells were the source of the cDNA or gDNA that made up the material.

In the study's own analysis: How many nucleated cells were present was estimated from reference gene primer amplification. The data were produced by immunoSEQ multiplex PCR, yet TCRdb's version contains in-frame clones alone and is incomplete. From that table come the V and J calls and clone size; the DNA was used to work out D and trimming. Of 110,000 or so clones in the sample, 80% to 90% were seen once. The CDR3 spans 15 residues. Trimming left V 3 bases short and J 7 bases short, with 16 bases between. Germline-derived CDR1 and CDR2 are LNHDA and SQIVND (reference sequence). The material sequenced was peripheral blood. The rearrangement joins TRBV19 to TRBJ2-1; possible D gene TRBD1, 8 bases. The TCR was taken from a human donor in a cohort sampled during active COVID-19. The CDR3 is CASSMGGTGWNEQFF. CDR3 sequence (DNA): TGTGCCAGTAGTATGGGAGGGACAGGATGGAATGAGCAGTTCTTC.